The table lists the clone carrying this T cell receptor beta chain with a few counts. V was pared by 0 bases and J by 13 bases, with 11 bases of the junction left unmatched. In germline, CDR1 is LNHNV, CDR2 YYDKDF (reference sequence). The CDR3 is 14 amino acids. One entry per CDR3 protein, called by TCRdb with MiXCR from the 5' RACE reads. The table shows some 320,000 distinct CDR3 sequences, with under 9% occurring only once. These data come from a study of T cells after yellow fever vaccination. Study in general: For low cell numbers, libraries were made with SMART-Seq v4 Ultra Low Input.

The J gene is TRBJ2-7, the V gene TRBV15; TRBD1 matches at 8 bases. This clonotype was sampled from a man aged 18 to 30 who received the YFV17D yellow fever vaccine. The source material was CD4+ T cells sorted from PBMCs, sampled 5 days after the yellow fever booster vaccination. For the CDR3, the DNA is TGTGCCACCAGCAGAGATTACGACCGGGACAGGAAATACTTC. It yields the protein CATSRDYDRDRKYF.